The 32 T cell receptor beta chains below come from one sample, sequenced in a study of cytomegalovirus exposure and HLA in healthy donors. Sequencing was performed with immunoSEQ multiplex PCR; in TCRdb, only in-frame clones are kept and a portion is missing. The sample lists under 75,000 clones; around four fifths were seen once. The sample consisted of PBMCs. The receptors here all came from a young man in good health and CMV-seronegative.

This clone is a singleton in its sample. The V and J genes are TRBV6-4 and TRBJ2-4; D perhaps matches TRBD1 (5 bases). CDR1 and CDR2 from the germline V gene are MRHNA and SNTAGT. The CDR3 covers 14 residues. The V end was cut by 3 bases, the J end by 2 bases, with 8 bases between. The CDR3 nucleotides are TGTGCCAGCAGTGAAGGGGTTCCCAAAAACATTCAGTACTTC. It specifies CASSEGVPKNIQYF.

The chain combines TRBV29-1 with TRBJ1-1; D unresolved. Germline V gene data show CDR1 as SQVTM and CDR2 as ANQGSEA. The ends were cut back, 0 bases at V and 11 bases at J, with 10 bases in the middle. CDR3 length: 11 residues. The CDR3 spells CSVEDRGRAFF. DNA for the CDR3: TGCAGCGTTGAAGATCGAGGTCGGGCTTTCTTT.

The chain has TRBV7-8 and TRBJ1-6; D remains unclear. This CDR3 has 15 residues. CDR1 SGHVS and CDR2 FQNEAQ come from the germline V gene. V lost 3 bases and J 0 bases, leaving 6 bases between the germline ends. CDR3 DNA sequence: TGTGCCAGCAGCTTCGAGAGCTCCTATAATTCACCCCTCCACTTT. As protein: CASSFESSYNSPLHF.

The rearrangement uses TRBV6-1 and TRBJ1-1; 7 positions match TRBD1. The CDR3 has 13 amino acids. In germline, CDR1 is MNHNS, CDR2 SASEGT. Losses at the gene ends were 2 bases for V and 11 bases for J; bases not matched to a gene: 8. CDR3 in DNA: TGTGCCAGCAGTGAATACGACAGGGCATGGGCTTTCTTT. Translation gives CASSEYDRAWAFF.

This clone has only one observation. The chain's CDR3 is CASSVAQAPTYEQYF. The CDR3 nucleotides are TGTGCCAGCAGCGTAGCCCAGGCACCTACCTACGAGCAGTACTTC. The rearrangement uses TRBV9 and TRBJ2-7; D is unresolved. The V end lost 0 bases, the J end lost 2 bases, and 12 bases lay between the germline ends. CDR3 length equals 15 residues. Germline assignment: CDR1 SGDLS and CDR2 YYNGEE. Supplemented by reference TRBV9 and TRBJ2-7, the full variable domain reads DSGVTQTPKHLITATGQRVTLRCSPRSGDLSVYWYQQSLDQGLQFLIQYYNGEERAKGNILERFSAQQFPDLHSELNLSSLELGDSALYFCASSVAQAPTYEQYFGPGTRLTVT.

V usage is TRBV7-8 and J usage is TRBJ2-7; unclear D gene. The CDR3 spans 13 residues. V lost 5 bases and J 6 bases, leaving 14 bases between the germline ends. Germline lookup yields CDR1 SGHVS and CDR2 FQNEAQ. The CDR3 DNA reads TGTGCCAGCAGCCCTTCAGCGATTTCCGAGCAGTACGTC. Encoded protein: CASSPSAISEQYV.

The chain links TRBV5-1 to TRBJ2-3; 13 nucleotides line up with TRBD2. The CDR3 length is 21 residues. V was clipped by 4 bases and J by 4 bases; unmatched bases: 21. Per the germline V gene, CDR1 is SGHRS and CDR2 is YFSETQ. CDR3 bases: TGCGCCAGCAGCCCGGGACTAGCGGGACTCCAAATGGGTCGTTGGGCAGATACGCAGTATTTT. It encodes CASSPGLAGLQMGRWADTQYF.

The chain is built from TRBV4-1 and TRBJ1-5; TRBD1 matches 12 bases. V trimming: 2 bases; J trimming: 2 bases; junction bases outside the gene matches: 7. Germline loops: CDR1 MGHRA, CDR2 YSYEKL. This CDR3 is built from 18 residues. Here the CDR3 DNA reads TGCGCCAGCAGCCAATTGGGACAGGGGGCGCTTGGCAATCAGCCCCAGCATTTT. Translating gives CASSQLGQGALGNQPQHF.

The chain links TRBV11-2 to TRBJ2-5; TRBD1 agrees at 7 bases. CDR1 and CDR2 from the germline V gene are SGHAT and FQNNGV. V gave up 1 base and J gave up 2 bases; unmatched junction bases: 1. The CDR3 runs 14 residues. This CDR3 reads CASSLARGQETQYF. For the CDR3, the DNA is TGTGCCAGCAGCTTAGCCAGGGGGCAAGAGACCCAGTACTTC.

The rearrangement joins TRBV19 to TRBJ2-3, with TRBD2 matching 8 bases. CDR3 length: 19 residues. Trimming removed 4 bases from V and 0 bases from J; junction bases left unmatched: 15. The V gene's germline CDR1 is LNHDA and CDR2 SQIVND (reference sequence). CDR3 DNA sequence: TGTGCCAGTAGTAGATTAGCGGGACTTGTACTAGCTAGCACAGATACGCAGTATTTT. The encoded protein is CASSRLAGLVLASTDTQYF. The variable domain in full, completed from reference TRBV19 and TRBJ2-3, reads DGGITQSPKYLFRKEGQNVTLSCEQNLNHDAMYWYRQDPGQGLRLIYYSQIVNDFQKGDIAEGYSVSREKKESFPLTVTSAQKNPTAFYLCASSRLAGLVLASTDTQYFGPGTRLTVL.

By frequency in the sample, this clone is medium-sized. The rearrangement uses TRBV6-4 and TRBJ2-2; TRBD2 matches 9 bases. Germline assignment: CDR1 MRHNA and CDR2 SNTAGT. This CDR3 region has 15 residues. Trimming cost V 3 bases and J 3 bases; bases outside gene matches: 2. CDR3 sequence reads: CASSEGGRDTGELFF. The CDR3 DNA reads as TGTGCCAGCAGTGAAGGCGGGAGGGACACCGGGGAGCTGTTTTTT.

The rearrangement uses TRBV5-4 and TRBJ2-7, with a tentative D call TRBD2 (5 bases). The germline V gene encodes CDR1 SGHNT and CDR2 YYREEE (reference sequence). This CDR3 spans 18 amino acids. Trimming removed 1 base at V and 2 bases at J, with 22 bases between. CDR3 nucleotide sequence: TGTGCCAGCAGCTTGTCAATCCGGACTGTTAAGGATACCTACGAGCAGTACTTC. This encodes CASSLSIRTVKDTYEQYF.

Only a few counts were recorded for this clone. The gene calls are TRBV19 and TRBJ1-6, with D possibly TRBD1 on 5 matching bases. This CDR3 is built from 16 residues. The germline gives CDR1 LNHDA, CDR2 SQIVND (reference sequence). Trimming removed 3 bases at V and 6 bases at J, with 15 bases between. CDR3: CASSILPGGINSPLHF. CDR3 sequence (DNA): TGTGCCAGTAGTATCCTGCCGGGGGGAATTAATTCACCCCTCCACTTT.

The chain is built from TRBV2 and TRBJ1-6, with no clear D. The CDR3 sequence is 16 residues long. The V end was cut by 2 bases, the J end by 9 bases, with 17 bases between. Germline V gene sequence: CDR1 SNHLY, CDR2 FYNNEI. The CDR3 reads CASSEWGGTVRSPLHF. The CDR3 DNA sequence: TGTGCCAGCAGTGAATGGGGAGGTACAGTTCGTTCACCCCTCCACTTT.

The V and J genes are TRBV7-8 and TRBJ1-5; TRBD1 matches at 10 bases. The CDR3 runs to 18 residues. After removal of 5 bases from V and 1 base from J, the junction contained 11 bases not matched to a gene. Per germline, CDR1 SGHVS and CDR2 FQNEAQ. CDR3 sequence reads: CASSPRDRGIGSNQPQHF. The CDR3 region has the DNA TGTGCCAGCAGCCCGCGGGACAGGGGAATAGGAAGCAATCAGCCCCAGCATTTT. The whole variable domain, remainder taken from reference TRBV7-8 and TRBJ1-5, is GAGVSQSPRYKVAKRGQDVALRCDPISGHVSLFWYQQALGQGPEFLTYFQNEAQLDKSGLPSDRFFAERPEGSVSTLKIQRTQQEDSAVYLCASSPRDRGIGSNQPQHFGDGTRLSIL.

The chain has TRBV4-2 and TRBJ1-5; weak D call: TRBD1 (5 bases). The germline V gene has CDR1 LGHNA and CDR2 YNFKEQ. The ends were cut back, 0 bases at V and 5 bases at J, with 11 bases in the middle. The CDR3 is 15 residues long. CDR3 nucleotide sequence: TGTGCCAGCAGCCAAGAGGGGCAGGGTCATCAGCCCCAGCATTTT. Its protein is CASSQEGQGHQPQHF.

This CDR3 is CASSYPGYGYTF. The CDR3 DNA reads as TGTGCCAGCAGTTACCCGGGATATGGCTACACCTTC. The chain carries TRBV6-5 and TRBJ1-2; D is ambiguous. Germline-derived CDR1 and CDR2 are MNHEY and SVGAGI. V was clipped by 2 bases and J by 5 bases, with 6 bases between them. The CDR3 loop spans 12 amino acids.

This clone has just one count. V is TRBV21-1 and J is TRBJ2-2; TRBD2, the D gene given by the table, was not confirmed from the DNA. TRBV21-1 is a recognized pseudogene. The CDR3 covers 17 residues. CDR3 residues: CASSIRTSGSRAGELFF. CDR3 DNA: TGTGCCAGCAGCATTAGGACTAGCGGGAGTCGCGCCGGGGAGCTGTTTTTT.

This chain links TRBV15 with TRBJ2-3, with TRBD2 as a possible D gene (6 bases). From germline, CDR1 is LNHNV and CDR2 YYDKDF (reference sequence). CDR3 length: 16 amino acids. Trimming cost V 1 base and J 0 bases, with 11 bases left between them. CDR3 loop: CATSRGPRGSTDTQYF. DNA of the CDR3: TGTGCCACCAGCAGAGGGCCTCGGGGGAGCACAGATACGCAGTATTTT. Looking up the rest from reference TRBV15 and TRBJ2-3 gives the full variable domain: DAMVIQNPRYQVTQFGKPVTLSCSQTLNHNVMYWYQQKSSQAPKLLFHYYDKDFNNEADTPDNFQSRRPNTSFCFLDIRSPGLGDTAMYLCATSRGPRGSTDTQYFGPGTRLTVL.

The V and J genes are TRBV4-3 and TRBJ2-2; D gene ambiguous. V gave up 2 bases and J gave up 2 bases, with 9 bases separating them. The CDR3 is 15 amino acids. Per germline, CDR1 LGHNA and CDR2 YSLEER. The DNA for the CDR3 is TGCGCCAGCAGCCAACTAGTCTTAAACACCGGGGAGCTGTTTTTT. Protein: CASSQLVLNTGELFF.

This chain links TRBV6-6 with TRBJ1-6; possibly TRBD1 for D (6 bases). The V and J ends lost 6 bases and 8 bases respectively, with 20 bases between them. Germline V gene data show CDR1 as MNHNY and CDR2 as SVGAGI (reference sequence). The CDR3 is made up of 16 amino acids. In nucleotides, the CDR3 is TGTGCCAGCAGGGGGGGGGTAGGGGGGACGCATTCACCCCTCCACTTT. Translated, it gives CASRGGVGGTHSPLHF.

V and J are TRBV30 and TRBJ1-2; TRBD1 aligns across 8 bases. CDR1 is GTSNPN and CDR2 is SVGIG in the germline V gene (reference sequence). The junction had 9 bases not matched to a gene; V was cut back by 5 bases and J by 4 bases. The CDR3 consists of 14 residues. CDR3 amino acids: CAWSTGGRLYGYTF. CDR3 DNA: TGTGCCTGGTCTACAGGGGGGCGACTCTATGGCTACACCTTC.

The V call is TRBV7-9, the J call TRBJ2-1, with 7 bases that match TRBD1. The germline V gene encodes CDR1 SEHNR and CDR2 FQNEAQ (reference sequence). Trimming at V came to 3 bases and at J to 7 bases, leaving 6 bases not matched to a gene. The CDR3 totals 14 residues. The DNA of the CDR3 is TGTGCCAGCAGCTTTAGGGGGCTGGTAAATGAGCAGTTCTTC. Translated, it gives CASSFRGLVNEQFF.

The rearrangement links TRBV27 to TRBJ1-1; tentative D call: TRBD1 (6 bases). With 5 bases removed from V and 7 bases from J, the gap between germline ends came to 14 bases. Germline CDR1 MNHEY, CDR2 SMNVEV (reference sequence). The CDR3 is made up of 13 amino acids. CDR3 amino acids: CASSQRRGFEAFF. CDR3 coding DNA: TGTGCCAGCAGTCAACGAAGGGGGTTTGAAGCTTTCTTT.

The chain has TRBV9 and TRBJ2-1; 8 bases map to TRBD2. The V and J ends lost 4 bases and 2 bases, in that order; junction bases with no gene match: 5. The CDR3 is 15 amino acids. The germline V gene encodes CDR1 SGDLS and CDR2 YYNGEE. Here the CDR3 reads CASSPTSGTYNEQFF. CDR3 DNA sequence: TGTGCCAGCAGCCCAACTAGCGGAACCTACAATGAGCAGTTCTTC.

The chain recombines TRBV30 with TRBJ1-5, with D possibly matching TRBD1 (6 bases). This CDR3 has 14 amino acids. CDR1 and CDR2 from the germline V gene are GTSNPN and SVGIG (reference sequence). Deletions cut 0 bases from V and 11 bases from J, with 17 bases between. The CDR3 DNA follows: TGTGCCTGGAGTGTACGGGGGGCGGATCGGACCCAGCATTTT. Its protein product is CAWSVRGADRTQHF.

This clone was counted once. The chain carries TRBV4-2 and TRBJ1-5, with D possibly TRBD1 on 6 matching bases. In germline, CDR1 is LGHNA, CDR2 YNFKEQ. This CDR3 is built from 14 residues. The V end was cut by 4 bases, the J end by 7 bases, with 14 bases between. CDR3 sequence: CASSPERRGQPQHF. DNA of the CDR3: TGTGCCAGCAGCCCGGAACGCAGGGGCCAGCCCCAGCATTTT.

The chain uses TRBV19 and TRBJ2-7; D call uncertain. CDR3 length: 14 amino acids. V lost 5 bases and J lost 2, with 13 bases in between. The V gene's germline CDR1 is LNHDA and CDR2 SQIVND (reference sequence). The CDR3 DNA reads as TGTGCCAGTAGTCCGCGACACCTACCCTACGAGCAGTACTTC. It yields the protein CASSPRHLPYEQYF.

The chain is built from TRBV10-3 and TRBJ2-7, with D possibly matching TRBD1 (6 bases). This CDR3 comprises 16 residues. Germline V gene sequence: CDR1 ENHRY, CDR2 SYGVKD. Trimming removed 6 bases from V and 4 bases from J, with 22 bases in between. The CDR3 region is CAIRPSARGYRYEQYF. The CDR3 DNA reads as TGTGCCATCAGGCCGTCAGCAAGGGGGTATAGGTACGAGCAGTACTTC.

This chain uses TRBV7-2 with TRBJ2-7, with TRBD2 matching over 13 bases. The J segment lost 5 bases and the V segment lost 4 bases, leaving 2 bases of the junction unmatched. CDR1 and CDR2 (germline): SGHTA, FQGNSA. The CDR3 is 14 residues long. The CDR3 spells CASSYGLAGDEQYF. DNA of the CDR3: TGTGCCAGCAGCTATGGACTAGCGGGGGACGAGCAGTACTTC.

The rearrangement uses TRBV10-3 and TRBJ1-2; 9 nucleotides match TRBD1. CDR3 length: 15 amino acids. Germline CDR1 and CDR2: ENHRY and SYGVKD. Trimming cost V 5 bases and J 5 bases; bases outside gene matches: 9. The DNA for the CDR3 is TGTGCCATCAGTTCGGGGACAGGGTATGGATATGGCTACACCTTC. It specifies CAISSGTGYGYGYTF.

This clone was detected once. The J gene is TRBJ1-4, the V gene TRBV5-1; D unresolved. The length of the CDR3 is 13 residues. V shed 0 bases and J shed 5 bases, with 5 bases lying between them. Germline V gene sequence: CDR1 SGHRS, CDR2 YFSETQ. CDR3 sequence reads: CASSLGQNEKLFF. The CDR3 DNA reads as TGCGCCAGCAGCTTGGGGCAAAATGAAAAACTGTTTTTT.